This T cell receptor beta chain was retrieved from a study of OX40 agonist ivuxolimab in advanced cancers. Study details: Six ivuxolimab dose levels, 0.01 to 10 mg/kg, were given intravenously every 2 weeks. Of mixed ages from 23 to 79 and averaging approximately 60 years, the group was just under 85% male.

This table comes from immunoSEQ multiplex PCR, and its TCRdb copy is limited to in-frame clones, with some not included. The data contain some 80,000 clones, less than 90% of them singletons. V gave up 5 bases and J gave up 4 bases; unmatched junction bases: 8. Germline CDR1 SEHNR, CDR2 FQNEAQ (reference sequence). This CDR3 is built from 15 residues. This chain connects TRBV7-9 to TRBJ2-5, with 9 bases matching TRBD1. This sequence was found in an adult with an advanced solid tumor such as melanoma, head and neck, liver or kidney cancer. Sample: CD4+ or CD8+ T cells sorted from blood, taken in a trial of the OX40 agonist ivuxolimab. CDR3: CASSLRDRVSETQYF. The CDR3 DNA follows: TGTGCCAGCAGCCTCCGGGACAGGGTTTCAGAGACCCAGTACTTC.